The source of this T cell receptor (beta chain) is a study of blood T cells in healthy people across ages. Regarding this clonotype: Its antigen remains unidentified.

Trimming took 4 bases from V and 3 from J, leaving 9 bases between them. The CDR3 spans 12 residues. Per germline, CDR1 SQVTM and CDR2 ANQGSEA. A second about 7 to 12 cycle PCR used barcoded and J-beta primers. With 12 random nucleotides, a template-switch adaptor tagged each individual cDNA molecule. MiXCR was run by TCRdb on the 5' RACE reads, yielding one entry per CDR3 protein. Of about 1 million distinct CDR3 sequences listed, around 45% were seen once; the top ten hold approximately 17%. Study results and limitations: Among long-lived donors, naive CD4+ cells were more numerous and diversity higher than in aged donors. Estimates of total diversity, which came from one million sequenced T cells, were considered to be underestimates. With donor CMV status unknown, expanded clonotype changes were possibly confounded.

The chain is built from TRBV29-1 and TRBJ2-5; D perhaps matches TRBD1 (5 bases). The sequenced material came from blood. The receptor comes from a woman aged 60 to 75 in good health. The CDR3: CSVGQMKETQYF. The DNA of the CDR3 is TGCAGCGTTGGACAGATGAAAGAGACCCAGTACTTC. The entire variable domain, with the rest obtained from reference TRBV29-1 and TRBJ2-5, is as follows: SAVISQKPSRDICQRGTSLTIQCQVDSQVTMMFWYRQQPGQSLTLIATANQGSEATYESGFVIDKFPISRPNLTFSTLTVSNMSPEDSSIYLCSVGQMKETQYFGPGTRLLVL.